This T cell receptor (beta chain) appears in the sequencing data of a study of human T cells and chemical hapten exposure (dated by TCRdb to the early 2020s). General notes on the study: For sensitization, 2% DPC in acetone was applied to a 2 cm by 2 cm area of upper inner arm skin. Weekly therapeutic DPC doses were additionally applied to the scalp of patients throughout the roughly 23-week study period. Patch tests used Finn chambers with 0.01% DPC on the upper back, scored after 6 days by International Contact Dermatitis Research Group standards. Most of the patients in the cohort were female, and the cohort covered alopecia areata with under or over 50% scalp involvement, alopecia totalis and alopecia universalis. Libraries were pooled for sequencing, and per-sample TCR yields varied mainly because of small differences in library volumes within the pool. The study tracked peripheral blood TCR repertoire changes in vivo during primary and secondary sensitization to the hapten diphenylcyclopropenone (DPC) in alopecia patients. Blood samples were taken from patients before sensitization (week 0) and then at 2, 6 and about 24 weeks after DPC sensitization. Blood for TCR sequencing was provided by twenty-nine alopecia patients at one to four time points (pre-sensitization, 2, 6 and 24 weeks). Study-wide findings and limitations: Compared with pre-sensitization or healthy control sets, expanded TCRs formed significantly more large CDR3 similarity clusters, which is consistent with antigen-driven responses. A positive correlation was found between the number of PT1 expanded TCRs and patch test score, with significance reached at thresholds 8, 16 and 32 but not 4. All patients had alopecia, a presumed autoimmune disease, so their immune response might differ from that of healthy individuals. DPC sensitization did not change the number of TCRs with a frequency above 1 in 1000, and there was no evidence of changes in global repertoire structure. After repeated subsampling, the strength of the expansion versus patch-test correlation and the threshold at which it became significant changed.

On this clonotype: Its cognate antigen has yet to be identified. Qualities for individual bases were not recorded, and no much larger clone is one base off.

CDR1 and CDR2 are read off the germline V gene as MDHEN and SYDVKM. Counted from cysteine to phenylalanine, this CDR3 has 13 amino acids. Only CDR3 DNA is held: 39 bases, read in frame from base 1. The V and J ends are trimmed by 3 bases and 10 bases, leaving 10 bases between them. The sample's time point label, in plain terms: patch test 2, 6 weeks after DPC sensitization. This specimen's treatment or condition label, interpreted: therapeutic diphenylcyclopropenone sensitization with weekly scalp DPC. Blood at each patch-test visit was drawn before the patch test was applied. Patients were eligible if aged 18 to 70, diagnosed with alopecia and judged suitable for DPC therapy, and pregnant patients were excluded. Unfractionated whole blood was collected in Tempus Blood RNA tubes, and total RNA was extracted from that blood. Receptor amplification or capture employed RACE. Instrument on record: NextSeq 500. During library preparation, unique molecular identifiers were attached to individual cDNA molecules so that TCRs could be counted in a quantitative, reproducible way. Each blood RNA sample was used to sequence both TCR alpha and TCR beta chains. Processing in the source paper ran as follows. A median of around 100,000 TCRs per sample was observed, with a range of 23,224 to 690,600. V, J and CDR3 annotation of the TCR reads was performed with the Decombinator software suite. Every sample was subsampled to the same number of TCRs (28,000) for the PS versus PT1 abundance plots. TCRs were defined as expanded if absent before sensitization and observed at least eight times at the 2-week time point. TCRdb itself trimmed the public reads at Q25 with fastp, ran MiXCR and retained productive beta chains. Records with the same CDR3 protein are collapsed into one entry carrying the most frequent genes and DNA. TCRdb, not the original authors, processed these V and J calls. The table for this sample lists under 100,000 distinct CDR3 sequences; 10% of them were counted only once. The top ten clones comprise under 2.5% of the sample.

The chain is encoded by TRBV28 joined to TRBJ1-6, and possibly TRBD1, on 5 matching bases. This specimen consisted of whole blood, obtained in connection with sensitization to the hapten diphenylcyclopropenone (DPC). The clonotype comes from a woman in her 30s with alopecia areata. Some clones in this sample may be carry-over from other donors' samples. In nucleotide form, the sequence is TGTGCCAGCAGTTTTCGAGGGGCGTCACCCCTCCACTTT. Translated, it reads CASSFRGASPLHF.